The 10 T cell receptor beta chains given below trace back to one sample, sequenced in a study of T cell responses to AZD1222 COVID-19 vaccine. The assay was immunoSEQ multiplex PCR, and TCRdb's table has in-frame clones only and misses some. The repertoire includes about 110,000 clones, around nine tenths of them detected once, and about 6.8% sits in the top ten. Sequenced here: peripheral blood, sampled 28 days after the second AZD1222 dose. The receptors derive from an adult who received the AZD1222 COVID-19 vaccine.

The chain has TRBV6-1 and TRBJ2-1; TRBD2 matches at 12 bases. The CDR3 totals 16 residues. CDR1 and CDR2 (germline): MNHNS, SASEGT. The V gene end was trimmed by 2 bases and the J gene end by 6 bases; junction bases not matched to a gene: 5. The CDR3 region is CASSELLAGGLNEQFF. CDR3 DNA sequence: TGTGCCAGCAGTGAATTACTAGCGGGGGGCCTCAATGAGCAGTTCTTC.

This chain joins TRBV6-5 and TRBJ2-3, with 7 bases aligning to TRBD2. The CDR3 is made up of 15 amino acids. Trimming took 10 bases from V and 0 from J; bases not matched to a gene: 10. The V gene's germline CDR1 is MNHEY and CDR2 SVGAGI. CDR3 sequence (DNA): TGTGCCACCCAAAGGGACTACTCTAGCACAGATACGCAGTATTTT. It is translated as CATQRDYSSTDTQYF.

This chain links TRBV11-1 with TRBJ2-7, with unresolved D. CDR1 and CDR2 from the germline V gene are SGHAT and FQDESV (reference sequence). The length of the CDR3 is 14 residues. Deletions cut 7 bases from V and 3 bases from J, with 16 bases between. The CDR3 spells CASNLEELLYEQYF. The DNA for the CDR3 is TGTGCCAGCAACCTCGAGGAGCTTCTCTACGAGCAGTACTTC.

The genes are TRBV6-1 and TRBJ2-2; no definite D call. V was pared by 2 bases and J by 5 bases, with 12 bases between. The CDR3 runs to 15 residues. Germline lookup yields CDR1 MNHNS and CDR2 SASEGT. The CDR3 protein is CASSEWVLGTGELFF. The CDR3 DNA sequence: TGTGCCAGCAGTGAATGGGTACTGGGGACCGGGGAGCTGTTTTTT.

V gene TRBV6-5 combines with J gene TRBJ2-1; D is unresolved. This CDR3 has 13 residues. Trimming pared 1 base from V and 5 bases from J, leaving 6 bases between. Germline V gives CDR1 MNHEY, CDR2 SVGAGI. CDR3 sequence: CASSYWQNNEQFF. CDR3 DNA sequence: TGTGCCAGCAGTTACTGGCAGAACAATGAGCAGTTCTTC.

The chain employs TRBV6-5 and TRBJ1-3; 8 positions match TRBD1. V shed 5 bases, J shed 2 bases, and the junction held 5 bases outside the gene matches. The V gene's germline CDR1 is MNHEY and CDR2 SVGAGI. This CDR3 is 15 amino acids long. CDR3 residues: CASSLLDRAGNTIYF. DNA for the CDR3: TGTGCCAGCAGTCTCCTGGACAGGGCTGGAAACACCATATATTTT.

This chain uses TRBV5-1 with TRBJ2-1; 8 bases match TRBD2. CDR3 length equals 15 residues. Germline CDR1 is SGHRS and CDR2 is YFSETQ. With 2 bases clipped from V and 5 bases from J, the junction kept 6 bases outside the gene matches. The CDR3 region has the DNA TGCGCCAGCAGCTTCGAGCGGGGGACCCACAATGAGCAGTTCTTC. It codes for CASSFERGTHNEQFF.

The chain links TRBV11-3 to TRBJ2-1; 8 positions match TRBD1. With 6 bases clipped from V and 5 bases from J, the junction kept 15 bases outside the gene matches. Per the germline V gene, CDR1 is SGHNT and CDR2 is YENEEA. The CDR3 consists of 17 residues. Written as DNA, the CDR3 is TGTGCCAGCAGTTCGGGGACAGGTTTTTTCCCCAACAATGAGCAGTTCTTC. It translates to CASSSGTGFFPNNEQFF.

This clone was seen a single time. The V gene is TRBV13, the J gene TRBJ2-7; either TRBD1 or TRBD2 may fit D (5 bases each). Trimming shortened V by 2 bases and J by 2 bases, and 13 bases separated the two germline ends. The CDR3 consists of 15 residues. From germline, CDR1 is PRHDT and CDR2 FYEKMQ (reference sequence). DNA for the CDR3: TGTGCCAGCAGCTTATTTGAGGGACGGGCCTACGAGCAGTACTTC. Its protein is CASSLFEGRAYEQYF.

The chain combines TRBV30 with TRBJ2-1; TRBD2 aligns across 8 bases. J was trimmed by 5 bases and V by 4 bases; bases with no gene match: 10. Germline assignment: CDR1 GTSNPN and CDR2 SVGIG (reference sequence). The length of the CDR3 is 15 residues. CDR3 loop: CAWTPLSGINNEQFF. The DNA of the CDR3 is TGTGCCTGGACTCCCCTTAGCGGGATAAACAATGAGCAGTTCTTC.